One and the same sample provided the 10 T cell receptor beta chains below, sequenced in a study of blood T cell repertoires in COVID-19. Data came from immunoSEQ multiplex PCR; TCRdb stores just in-frame clones and leaves some out. The sample has 200,000 to 300,000 clones; approximately 90% are singletons. The specimen sequenced was peripheral blood. Receptor source: a woman between 40 and 55 years old with acute or convalescent COVID-19.

The J gene is TRBJ1-3, the V gene TRBV24-1; D is unclear. Trimming took off 2 bases at V and 4 bases at J, with 14 bases between the two ends. Germline V gene data show CDR1 as KGHDR and CDR2 as SFDVKD. The CDR3 is 16 amino acids. CDR3 amino acids: CATSDSKLTLGNTIYF. The CDR3 DNA sequence: TGTGCCACCAGTGATTCTAAACTGACTCTCGGAAACACCATATATTTT.

This clone was picked up one time. The V gene is TRBV15, the J gene TRBJ2-5, with unresolved D. V was trimmed by 3 bases and J by 1 base, leaving 15 bases between them. Germline CDR1 reads LNHNV; CDR2 reads YYDKDF (reference sequence). This CDR3 spans 16 amino acids. Here the CDR3 reads CATSSPHTIRQETQYF. DNA of the CDR3: TGTGCCACCAGCAGTCCCCACACAATACGCCAAGAGACCCAGTACTTC.

The gene calls are TRBV6-6 and TRBJ2-1; no reliable D call. The length of the CDR3 is 13 residues. V was clipped by 2 bases and J by 7 bases, with 9 bases between them. The germline V gene encodes CDR1 MNHNY and CDR2 SVGAGI (reference sequence). CDR3 sequence: CASSYPEQNEQFF. The CDR3 nucleotides read TGTGCCAGCAGTTACCCGGAGCAAAATGAGCAGTTCTTC.

This chain uses TRBV6-4 with TRBJ2-6, with a possible D match to TRBD2 (5 bases). V shed 2 bases and J shed 0 bases, with 8 bases lying between them. The germline V gene has CDR1 MRHNA and CDR2 SNTAGT. CDR3 size: 16 residues. CDR3 residues: CASSDGGSSGANVLTF. CDR3 nucleotides: TGTGCCAGCAGTGACGGAGGTAGCTCTGGGGCCAACGTCCTGACTTTC.

The chain joins TRBV27 to TRBJ1-1; D remains unclear. V lost 4 bases and J 4 bases, leaving 13 bases between the germline ends. Looked up from germline, CDR1 is MNHEY and CDR2 is SMNVEV (reference sequence). This CDR3 has 14 residues. Here the CDR3 reads CASSSYPPGTEAFF. The DNA for the CDR3 is TGTGCCAGCAGTTCTTACCCCCCCGGCACTGAAGCTTTCTTT.

The chain employs TRBV24-1 and TRBJ1-2; TRBD1 matches 8 bases. V gave up 4 bases and J gave up 5 bases; unmatched junction bases: 5. The CDR3 covers 14 residues. Germline V gives CDR1 KGHDR, CDR2 SFDVKD. The CDR3 sequence: CATSDQDRGYGYTF. The DNA of the CDR3 is TGTGCCACCAGTGACCAAGACAGGGGTTATGGCTACACCTTC.

This chain uses TRBV5-1 with TRBJ1-1; D gene ambiguous. The V end lost 0 bases, the J end lost 5 bases, and 14 bases lay between the germline ends. CDR1 is SGHRS and CDR2 is YFSETQ in the germline V gene. The CDR3 runs 15 residues. The chain's CDR3 is CASSLAESRRTEAFF. Written as DNA, the CDR3 is TGCGCCAGCAGCTTGGCCGAGTCCAGGAGGACTGAAGCTTTCTTT. The full variable domain, completed using reference TRBV5-1 and TRBJ1-1, is KAGVTQTPRYLIKTRGQQVTLSCSPISGHRSVSWYQQTPGQGLQFLFEYFSETQRNKGNFPGRFSGRQFSNSRSEMNVSTLELGDSALYLCASSLAESRRTEAFFGQGTRLTVV.

The chain employs TRBV24-1 and TRBJ2-1; D unclear. V lost 5 bases and J lost 5, with 21 bases in between. Germline CDR1 KGHDR, CDR2 SFDVKD. This CDR3 has 17 amino acids. The CDR3 DNA reads TGTGCCACCAGTGGAGCCGTGGCCACCCCTGGGCACAATGAGCAGTTCTTC. It is translated as CATSGAVATPGHNEQFF.

The J gene is TRBJ1-1, the V gene TRBV27, with D possibly matching TRBD1 (5 bases). Germline V lookup: CDR1 MNHEY, CDR2 SMNVEV (reference sequence). This CDR3 spans 13 amino acids. V was pared by 3 bases and J by 4 bases, with 9 bases between. The CDR3 bases are TGTGCCAGCAGTTTGGGAGGGGTCACTGAAGCTTTCTTT. Translation: CASSLGGVTEAFF.

The V and J genes are TRBV5-1 and TRBJ2-7; the match to TRBD1 covers 9 bases. Trimming cost V 3 bases and J 5 bases; bases outside gene matches: 9. The germline gives CDR1 SGHRS, CDR2 YFSETQ. CDR3 length equals 15 residues. The CDR3 is CASSSYPGQGHEQYV. Written as DNA, the CDR3 is TGCGCCAGCAGCTCCTACCCGGGACAGGGCCACGAGCAGTACGTC.